This entry lists 9 T cell receptor beta chains sequenced from one sample in a study of shared clonotypes between healthy human individuals. Selected positively for CCR7 and CD45RO-negative, naive CD8 cells excluded terminally differentiated effector memory CD45RA+ cells. Data came from immunoSEQ multiplex PCR; TCRdb stores just in-frame clones and leaves some out. Among about 870,000 clones listed, 80% to 95% were seen once. Source material: naive CD8+ T cells sorted from blood. The receptors shown here come from a man aged 25-45 years in good health.

J is TRBJ2-1 and V is TRBV4-3; D is undetermined. V was cut by 0 bases and J by 6 bases, with 15 bases left in between. CDR1 and CDR2 (germline): LGHNA, YSLEER. The length of the CDR3 is 16 residues. The DNA of the CDR3 is TGCGCCAGCAGCCAAGATCGGGCCATGGTGGGCAATGAGCAGTTCTTC. Translated, it gives CASSQDRAMVGNEQFF.

The chain joins TRBV19 to TRBJ1-5, with TRBD1 matching over 9 bases. Germline CDR1 LNHDA, CDR2 SQIVND (reference sequence). The V and J ends lost 7 bases and 4 bases, in that order; junction bases with no gene match: 8. This CDR3 region has 15 residues. The CDR3 region has the DNA TGTGCCAGTACCGTGGGACAGGGAAGGAATCAGCCCCAGCATTTT. Amino acids: CASTVGQGRNQPQHF.

This clone was picked up one time. V usage is TRBV5-1 and J usage is TRBJ2-5; the match to TRBD1 covers 7 bases. CDR1 and CDR2 (germline): SGHRS, YFSETQ. CDR3 length: 15 amino acids. V was clipped by 0 bases and J by 2 bases; unmatched bases: 4. CDR3 in DNA: TGCGCCAGCAGCTTGGCCGTCAGGGGGCAAGAGACCCAGTACTTC. It is translated as CASSLAVRGQETQYF.

This clone was recorded once. J is TRBJ1-5 and V is TRBV6-5; D is possibly TRBD1 (6 bases). The CDR3 sequence is 12 residues long. From germline, CDR1 is MNHEY and CDR2 SVGAGI. Trimming shortened V by 6 bases and J by 7 bases, and 10 bases separated the two germline ends. The CDR3 bases are TGTGCCAGCAGCTTCCAGGGGCAGCCCCAGCATTTT. It encodes CASSFQGQPQHF.

The chain joins TRBV15 to TRBJ1-4; D is perhaps TRBD1 (6 bases). The CDR3 length is 14 residues. Trimming pared 5 bases from V and 7 bases from J, leaving 14 bases between. CDR1 and CDR2 from the germline V gene are LNHNV and YYDKDF (reference sequence). CDR3: CATSVPGHREKLFF. CDR3 DNA sequence: TGTGCCACCAGCGTTCCGGGACACCGTGAAAAACTGTTTTTT. The variable domain in full, completed from reference TRBV15 and TRBJ1-4, reads DAMVIQNPRYQVTQFGKPVTLSCSQTLNHNVMYWYQQKSSQAPKLLFHYYDKDFNNEADTPDNFQSRRPNTSFCFLDIRSPGLGDTAMYLCATSVPGHREKLFFGSGTQLSVL.

The chain carries TRBV5-1 and TRBJ1-5; D is unresolved. The CDR3 loop spans 15 amino acids. The germline V gene encodes CDR1 SGHRS and CDR2 YFSETQ. Trimming took off 4 bases at V and 1 base at J, with 12 bases between the two ends. CDR3 DNA: TGCGCCAGCAGCCTATCCGGCAGCAGCAATCAGCCCCAGCATTTT. It specifies CASSLSGSSNQPQHF.

The chain carries TRBV11-2 and TRBJ2-1, with D possibly matching TRBD2 (6 bases). The germline gives CDR1 SGHAT, CDR2 FQNNGV. The CDR3 totals 17 residues. V was trimmed by 0 bases and J by 2 bases, leaving 14 bases between them. DNA for the CDR3: TGTGCCAGCAGCTTAGATCAGGGACGGAGGGCCTACAATGAGCAGTTCTTC. Amino acid sequence: CASSLDQGRRAYNEQFF. Combining the CDR3 with reference TRBV11-2 and TRBJ2-1 gives the whole variable domain EAGVAQSPRYKIIEKRQSVAFWCNPISGHATLYWYQQILGQGPKLLIQFQNNGVVDDSQLPKDRFSAERLKGVDSTLKIQPAKLEDSAVYLCASSLDQGRRAYNEQFFGPGTRLTVL.

The J gene is TRBJ1-2, the V gene TRBV2, with D possibly matching TRBD1 (5 bases). The germline V gene encodes CDR1 SNHLY and CDR2 FYNNEI. Trimming left V 0 bases short and J 4 bases short, with 12 bases between. There are 15 residues in the CDR3. The CDR3 DNA sequence: TGTGCCAGCAGTGAAGCCATGGGGCCTGCCTATGGCTACACCTTC. Translation gives CASSEAMGPAYGYTF. Looking up the rest from reference TRBV2 and TRBJ1-2 gives the full variable domain: EPEVTQTPSHQVTQMGQEVILRCVPISNHLYFYWYRQILGQKVEFLVSFYNNEISEKSEIFDDQFSVERPDGSNFTLKIRSTKLEDSAMYFCASSEAMGPAYGYTFGSGTRLTVV.

This clone was detected once. The chain is built from TRBV11-2 and TRBJ1-3; 9 bases agree with TRBD1. Germline trimming cut 4 bases from V and 5 bases from J; bases unmatched to any gene: 12. The CDR3 is made up of 17 amino acids. CDR1 and CDR2 from the germline V gene are SGHAT and FQNNGV. In nucleotides, the CDR3 is TGTGCCAGCAGCTGGGACAGCCGGGACAGGGCAAGAAACACCATATATTTT. Its protein product is CASSWDSRDRARNTIYF.